This TCR beta chain appears in the sequencing data of a study of post-analysis software for immune sequencing data (dated by TCRdb to 2014 to 2015). As for the study more broadly: Relapsing-remitting, secondary progressive and progressive-relapsing multiple sclerosis were recorded as disease courses, and subtype annotation was lacking for some patients. The patient repertoires were compared against 10 to 12 previously published healthy control repertoires obtained from donors aged 6 to 25 years. A subset of samples was prepared in parallel using single-end sample barcoding, then pooled and co-amplified after Illumina adapter ligation. Overall study outcomes, separate from this receptor: When samples were clustered directly using the F measure, samples prepared in the same batch co-clustered strongly, which prompted a batch-effect correction. The multiple sclerosis patient group was slightly younger than the control group. Significantly lower normalized Chao1 diversity was found in multiple sclerosis patients than in controls, suggesting substantial peripheral T-cell clonal expansion.

To demonstrate the VDJtools post-analysis software, the study profiled TCR beta repertoires from the peripheral blood of about a dozen young patients with multiple sclerosis. The patients with multiple sclerosis were children and adolescents between roughly 6 and 16 years of age. About this clonotype itself: Its cognate antigen has yet to be identified. No much larger clone exists at a distance of one base, and base qualities are not known.

The library was built by means of PCR. Data came from an Illumina HiSeq 2500. To reduce PCR and sequencing biases, unique molecular identifiers were incorporated into the TCR beta cDNA libraries. Per 1 to 10 million input T cells, 500,000 or so cDNA molecules were obtained, such that each molecule approximated one T cell. The patient libraries were prepared and sequenced with the same protocol used for the earlier healthy control dataset. Within a given batch, samples were prepared together, multiplexed and sequenced on the same HiSeq lane. In the original analysis: MIGEC handled the raw barcoded reads, throwing out single-read molecular identifier groups before consensus assembly and CDR3 extraction. Clonotype tables were post-analysed with VDJtools, and diversity was normalized by down-sampling all datasets to the smallest sample size. Repertoire overlap clustering matched CDR3 amino acid but not nucleotide sequences to correct batch-related cross-sample contamination. In-frame beta chains were kept once TCRdb had trimmed the public reads at Q25 with fastp and called clones with MiXCR. Each record represents a unique CDR3 protein, reported with the most common genes and DNA among its rows. The V and J calls were not made by the authors but by TCRdb's processing. The sample data list around 700,000 distinct CDR3 sequences, and over 45% of these were observed just once. Approximately 10% of the sample goes to the ten largest clones.

The sample was blood. The clonotype originates from a girl aged 2 to 9 with multiple sclerosis.

This receptor has the CDR3 CASSYSIAVGTDTQYF. Read as DNA, the sequence is TGTGCCAGCAGTTACTCGATAGCGGTGGGCACAGATACGCAGTATTTT. The chain couples TRBV6-6 to TRBJ2-3; the best D guess is TRBD2, with 6 bases matching. The germline V gene encodes CDR1 MNHNY and CDR2 SVGAGI (reference sequence). Counted from cysteine to phenylalanine, this CDR3 has 16 amino acids. This entry keeps only the CDR3 DNA: 48 bases, framed from base 1. V sheds 0 bases and J sheds 1 base, leaving 11 bases between their ends.